This TCR beta chain was identified in a study of CD8 T cells in ankylosing spondylitis. Study results and caveats: Disease-linked clones were CD8+ and relatively rare in peripheral blood. Significant enrichment of disease-linked clones was reported in matched ankylosing spondylitis synovial fluid. Blood from ankylosing spondylitis patients appeared to carry a characteristic eight-variant TCR beta motif.

TCRdb re-derived calls from the 5' RACE reads in MiXCR, one entry per CDR3 protein. The table records around 150,000 distinct CDR3 sequences, around 7.9% of them present only once. With 4 bases clipped from V and 5 bases from J, the junction kept 8 bases outside the gene matches. The germline V gene has CDR1 SGHTA and CDR2 FQGNSA. There are 15 residues in the CDR3. This clonotype was found a few times. Antigen unknown. This receptor was taken from a female donor with ankylosing spondylitis or in good health (not recorded which). The sample was blood, either unsorted or a sorted T cell fraction (not recorded which). The chain couples TRBV7-2 to TRBJ2-3; 8 bases align to TRBD2. The CDR3 here is CASSSRAGAVDTQYF. The CDR3 nucleotides are TGTGCCAGCAGCTCCAGAGCGGGGGCCGTAGATACGCAGTATTTT.